The present T cell receptor beta chain was sequenced within a study of shared clonotypes between healthy human individuals. The CDR3 has 15 residues. Trimming removed 1 base from V and 0 bases from J, with 10 bases in between. Germline loops: CDR1 MDHEN, CDR2 SYDVKM. Deep was the level at which the assay was run. Measured with immunoSEQ multiplex PCR; TCRdb has only the in-frame clones, and not every one. This table has around 1.4 million clones, roughly 98.5% appearing once. The clonotype was recovered from a man between 25 and 39 years old in good health. The sequenced sample was naive CD4+ T cells sorted from blood. Documented subset: CD45RA+ positively selected. V gene TRBV28 combines with J gene TRBJ2-7, with D maybe TRBD2 (6 bases). The CDR3 is CASSLYGRHSYEQYF. The CDR3 DNA reads TGTGCCAGCAGTTTATATGGGAGGCACTCCTACGAGCAGTACTTC.